This T cell receptor beta chain was recovered during a study of regulatory T cells in long-lasting Graves disease. General observations from the study: Reduced TCR diversity was observed in persistent Graves' patients versus newly diagnosed patients. With 2,741 shared public clonotypes, persistent patients exceeded new patients, who shared about a thousand.

Regarding time point: newly diagnosed GD, antithyroid drugs for less than 3 months. Researchers made the TCR library from RNA that was extracted from PBMCs. This clonotype was recorded at least ten times. Its antigen is unidentified. The CDR3 consists of 19 residues. Trimming cost V 2 bases and J 2 bases; bases outside gene matches: 7. The germline V gene has CDR1 MDHEN and CDR2 SYDVKM. For TCR beta, libraries came from iRepertoire HTBI primers and Arm-PCR of CDR3 regions. MiXCR, applied by TCRdb to the multiplex PCR reads, yields one record per CDR3 protein. The table records more than 450,000 distinct CDR3 sequences, around 12% of them present only once. Separately, the same data were catalogued under a study of T cells in Graves' hyperthyroidism and ophthalmopathy.

Sequenced material: peripheral blood mononuclear cells (PBMCs), taken at new diagnosis, from a patient treated with antithyroid drugs. The chain carries TRBV28 and TRBJ2-2; 14 bases are a match to TRBD2. This clonotype originated in a woman aged 25 to 39 with Graves disease. Here the CDR3 reads CASSLIRLAGGPNTGELFF. In DNA form, the CDR3 reads TGTGCCAGCAGTTTAATCCGACTAGCGGGAGGGCCCAACACCGGGGAGCTGTTTTTT.